These 5 T cell receptor beta chains share one sample of origin, sequenced in a study of blood T cell repertoires in COVID-19. Measured with immunoSEQ multiplex PCR; TCRdb has only the in-frame clones, and not every one. The sample yields about 400,000 clones, roughly 90% seen once. Sequencing was carried out using peripheral blood. These receptors all stem from a man between 40 and 49 years old with acute or convalescent COVID-19.

The chain is built from TRBV9 and TRBJ1-3; 7 positions agree with TRBD1. Germline assignment: CDR1 SGDLS and CDR2 YYNGEE. CDR3 length: 14 amino acids. After removal of 5 bases from V and 3 bases from J, the junction contained 5 bases not matched to a gene. The CDR3 DNA follows: TGTGCCAGCAGACCGACAGGGAGTGGAAACACCATATATTTT. This sequence encodes CASRPTGSGNTIYF.

In DNA form, the CDR3 reads TGTGCCAGCAGTTTATGGGCCAGGGGTTATTCCACAGATACGCAGTATTTT. This sequence encodes CASSLWARGYSTDTQYF. V gene TRBV28 combines with J gene TRBJ2-3, with a possible D match to TRBD1 (6 bases). CDR3 length: 17 amino acids. V was trimmed by 0 bases and J by 2 bases, leaving 15 bases between them. CDR1 MDHEN and CDR2 SYDVKM come from the germline V gene.

This chain joins TRBV6-4 and TRBJ1-1, with 7 bases matching TRBD1. Unmatched junction bases numbered 17, after V lost 0 bases and J lost 1 base. From germline, CDR1 is MRHNA and CDR2 SNTAGT. This CDR3 contains 20 residues. The CDR3 nucleotides read TGTGCCAGCAGTGACTCGAGTTTTGGGGACCCGGGACAGTGGAACACTGAAGCTTTCTTT. This translates into CASSDSSFGDPGQWNTEAFF.

The chain recombines TRBV3-1 (or the pseudogene TRBV3-2) with TRBJ2-2; 7 nucleotides match TRBD2. In germline, CDR1 is LGHDT, CDR2 YNNKEL (reference sequence). CDR3 size: 17 residues. Trimming removed 1 base from V and 4 bases from J; junction bases left unmatched: 9. CDR3 sequence (DNA): TGTGCCAGCAGCCAAGTGATTCAGCGGGGACTCACCGGGGAGCTGTTTTTT. This encodes CASSQVIQRGLTGELFF.

The gene calls are TRBV7-9 and TRBJ2-2, with unresolved D. This CDR3 is built from 13 residues. The V end lost 7 bases, the J end lost 6 bases, and 12 bases lay between the germline ends. The germline V gene encodes CDR1 SEHNR and CDR2 FQNEAQ (reference sequence). The DNA for the CDR3 is TGTGCCAGCAATCTGGCTGTTCCCGGGGAGCTGTTTTTT. Translating gives CASNLAVPGELFF.